This T cell receptor beta chain was recovered during a study of T cell responses to AZD1222 COVID-19 vaccine. This clone was seen more than once but under ten times. No antigen is known for it. Libraries were prepared by immunoSEQ multiplex PCR; TCRdb keeps only in-frame clonotypes and omits some of them. The sample holds about 150,000 clones, 80% to 95% seen once. Per the germline V gene, CDR1 is ENHRY and CDR2 is SYGVKD. The CDR3 is made up of 16 amino acids. The ends were cut back, 2 bases at V and 1 base at J, with 13 bases in the middle. Findings and limits, study-wide: Baseline serostatus was positive in only six AZD1222 recipients.

Material: peripheral blood, obtained on day 0 of AZD1222 vaccination. This TCR came from an adult in good health. V and J are TRBV10-3 and TRBJ2-3; D perhaps matches TRBD2 (6 bases). The chain's CDR3 is CAISEVGGEGTDTQYF. The CDR3 DNA reads TGTGCCATCAGTGAGGTTGGCGGGGAGGGCACAGATACGCAGTATTTT.